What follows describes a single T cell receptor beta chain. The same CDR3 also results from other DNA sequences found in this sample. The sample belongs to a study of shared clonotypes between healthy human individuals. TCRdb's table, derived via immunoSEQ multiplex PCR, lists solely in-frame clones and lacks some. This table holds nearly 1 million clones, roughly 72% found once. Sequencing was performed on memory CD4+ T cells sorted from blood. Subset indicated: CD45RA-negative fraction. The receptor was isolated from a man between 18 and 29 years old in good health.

CDR3 protein: CASRGQGYGYTF. DNA for the CDR3: TGTGCCAGCAGGGGACAGGGCTATGGCTACACCTTC. The chain employs TRBV2 and TRBJ1-2, with 9 bases aligning to TRBD1. In germline, CDR1 is SNHLY, CDR2 FYNNEI. This CDR3 is 12 amino acids long. Trimming removed 6 bases from V and 4 bases from J; junction bases left unmatched: 0.